The clone carrying this T cell receptor (beta chain) was recorded a few times. Antigen unknown. This sample was taken from a study of PD-1 blockade in classical Hodgkin lymphoma. Time point described: cycle 4 day 1 (C4D1), after six to seven weeks of nivolumab. Following autologous stem cell transplantation, relapse occurred in every patient, and exposure to brentuximab vedotin varied. The data were produced by immunoSEQ multiplex PCR, yet TCRdb's version contains in-frame clones alone and is incomplete. The sample has about 24,000 clones; around 84% are singletons. Germline CDR1 is LNHDA and CDR2 is SQIVND (reference sequence). The CDR3 has 15 amino acids. V lost 3 bases to trimming and J lost 4 bases, with 15 bases between them. General study results and limits: Patients newly diagnosed and complete responders had comparable baseline diversity.

This clonotype was obtained from a human donor with classical Hodgkin lymphoma. This chain links TRBV19 with TRBJ1-1; D unresolved. Here the sequenced sample was peripheral blood mononuclear cells (PBMCs), taken before the fourth cycle of nivolumab. This CDR3 is CASSMGGSGSTEAFF. The CDR3 DNA sequence: TGTGCCAGTAGTATGGGTGGCTCTGGGAGCACTGAAGCTTTCTTT. Full variable domain (remainder filled in from reference TRBV19 and TRBJ1-1): DGGITQSPKYLFRKEGQNVTLSCEQNLNHDAMYWYRQDPGQGLRLIYYSQIVNDFQKGDIAEGYSVSREKKESFPLTVTSAQKNPTAFYLCASSMGGSGSTEAFFGQGTRLTVV.